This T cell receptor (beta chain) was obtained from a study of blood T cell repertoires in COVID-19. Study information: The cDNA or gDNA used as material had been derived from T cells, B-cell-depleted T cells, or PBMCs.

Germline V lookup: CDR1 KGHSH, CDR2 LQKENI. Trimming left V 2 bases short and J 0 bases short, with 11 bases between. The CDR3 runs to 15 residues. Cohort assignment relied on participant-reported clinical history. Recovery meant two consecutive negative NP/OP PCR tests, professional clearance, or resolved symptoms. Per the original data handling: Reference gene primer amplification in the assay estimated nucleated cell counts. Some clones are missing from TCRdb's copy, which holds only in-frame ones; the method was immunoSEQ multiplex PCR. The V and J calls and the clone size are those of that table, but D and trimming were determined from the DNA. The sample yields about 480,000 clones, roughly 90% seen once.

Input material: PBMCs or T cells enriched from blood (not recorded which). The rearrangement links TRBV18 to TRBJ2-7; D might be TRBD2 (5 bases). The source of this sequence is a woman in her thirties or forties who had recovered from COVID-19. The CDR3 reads CASSPGSASSYEQYF. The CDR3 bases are TGTGCCAGCTCACCAGGGAGCGCCAGCTCCTACGAGCAGTACTTC.